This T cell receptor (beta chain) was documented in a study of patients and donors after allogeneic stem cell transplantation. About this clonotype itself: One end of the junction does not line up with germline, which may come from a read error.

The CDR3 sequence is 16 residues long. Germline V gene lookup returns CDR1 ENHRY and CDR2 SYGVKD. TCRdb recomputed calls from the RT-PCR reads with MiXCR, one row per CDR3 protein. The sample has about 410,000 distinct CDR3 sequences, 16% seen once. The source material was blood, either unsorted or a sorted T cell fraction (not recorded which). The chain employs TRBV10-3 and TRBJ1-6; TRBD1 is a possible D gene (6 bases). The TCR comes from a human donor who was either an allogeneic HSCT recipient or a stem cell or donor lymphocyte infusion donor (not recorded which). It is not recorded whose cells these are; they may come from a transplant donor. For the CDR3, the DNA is TGTGCCATCAGTGAGTCAACGGGGGACATCAATTCACCCCCCCACTTT. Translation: CAISESTGDINSPPHF.